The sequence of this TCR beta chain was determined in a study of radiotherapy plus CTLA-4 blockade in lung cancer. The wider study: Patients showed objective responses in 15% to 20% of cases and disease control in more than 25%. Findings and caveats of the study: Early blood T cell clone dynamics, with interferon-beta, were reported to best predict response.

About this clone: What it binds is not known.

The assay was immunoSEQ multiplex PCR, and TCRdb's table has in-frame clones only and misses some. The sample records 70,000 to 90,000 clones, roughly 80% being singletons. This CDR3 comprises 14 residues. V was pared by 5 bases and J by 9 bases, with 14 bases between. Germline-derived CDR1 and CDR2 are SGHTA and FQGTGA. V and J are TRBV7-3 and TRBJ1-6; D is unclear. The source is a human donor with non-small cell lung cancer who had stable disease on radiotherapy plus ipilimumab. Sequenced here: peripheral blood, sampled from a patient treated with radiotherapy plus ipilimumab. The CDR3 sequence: CASSLLKAGSPLHF. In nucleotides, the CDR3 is TGTGCCAGCAGCCTATTAAAGGCAGGTTCACCCCTCCACTTT.